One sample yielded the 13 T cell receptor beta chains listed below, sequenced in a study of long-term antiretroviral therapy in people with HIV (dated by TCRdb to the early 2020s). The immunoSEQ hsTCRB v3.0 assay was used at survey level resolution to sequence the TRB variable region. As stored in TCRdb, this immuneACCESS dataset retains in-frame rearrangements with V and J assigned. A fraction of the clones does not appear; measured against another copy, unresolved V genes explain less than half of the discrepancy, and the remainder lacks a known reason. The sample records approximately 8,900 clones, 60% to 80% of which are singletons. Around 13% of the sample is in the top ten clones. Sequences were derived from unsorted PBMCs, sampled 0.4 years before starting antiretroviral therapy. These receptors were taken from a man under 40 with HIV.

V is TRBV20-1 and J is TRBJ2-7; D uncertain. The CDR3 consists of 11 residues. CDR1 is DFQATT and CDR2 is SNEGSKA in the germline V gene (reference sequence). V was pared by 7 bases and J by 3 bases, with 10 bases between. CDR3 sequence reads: CSVGSDYEQYF. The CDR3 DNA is TGCAGTGTCGGCAGTGACTACGAGCAGTACTTC.

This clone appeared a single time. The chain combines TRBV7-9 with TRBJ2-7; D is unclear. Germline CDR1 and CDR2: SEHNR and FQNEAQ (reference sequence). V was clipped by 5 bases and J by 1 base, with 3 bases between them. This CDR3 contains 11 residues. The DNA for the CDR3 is TGTGCCAGCAGCGTGTCCTACGAGCAGTACTTC. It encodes CASSVSYEQYF.

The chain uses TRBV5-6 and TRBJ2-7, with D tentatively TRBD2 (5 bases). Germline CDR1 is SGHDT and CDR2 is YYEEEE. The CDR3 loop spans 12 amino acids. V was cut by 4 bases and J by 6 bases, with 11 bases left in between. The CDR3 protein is CASSPGLSEQYF. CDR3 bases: TGTGCCAGCAGCCCCGGACTTTCCGAGCAGTACTTC.

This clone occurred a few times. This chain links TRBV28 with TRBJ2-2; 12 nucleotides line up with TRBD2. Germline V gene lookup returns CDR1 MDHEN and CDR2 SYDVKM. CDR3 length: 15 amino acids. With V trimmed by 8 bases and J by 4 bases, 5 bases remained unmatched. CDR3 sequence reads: CASHPTSGSTGELFF. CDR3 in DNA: TGTGCCAGCCACCCGACTAGCGGGAGCACCGGGGAGCTGTTTTTT.

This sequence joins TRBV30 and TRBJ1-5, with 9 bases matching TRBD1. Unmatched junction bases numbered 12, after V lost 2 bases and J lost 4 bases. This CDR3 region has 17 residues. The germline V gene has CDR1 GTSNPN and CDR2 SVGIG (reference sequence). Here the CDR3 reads CAWSLHPGQGLNQPQHF. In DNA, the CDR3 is TGTGCCTGGAGTTTACATCCGGGACAGGGATTGAATCAGCCCCAGCATTTT.

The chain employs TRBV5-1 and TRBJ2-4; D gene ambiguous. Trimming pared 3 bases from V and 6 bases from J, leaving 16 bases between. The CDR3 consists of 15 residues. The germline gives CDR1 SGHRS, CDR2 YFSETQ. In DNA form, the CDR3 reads TGCGCCAGCAGCTCGGACCAACGAGGTGGAAACATTCAGTACTTC. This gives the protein CASSSDQRGGNIQYF.

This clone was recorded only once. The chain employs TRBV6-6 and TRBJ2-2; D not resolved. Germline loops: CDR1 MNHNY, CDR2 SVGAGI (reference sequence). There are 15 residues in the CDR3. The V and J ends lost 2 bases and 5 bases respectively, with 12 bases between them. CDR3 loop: CASSYGALETGELFF. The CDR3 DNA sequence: TGTGCCAGCAGTTACGGTGCCCTAGAGACCGGGGAGCTGTTTTTT.

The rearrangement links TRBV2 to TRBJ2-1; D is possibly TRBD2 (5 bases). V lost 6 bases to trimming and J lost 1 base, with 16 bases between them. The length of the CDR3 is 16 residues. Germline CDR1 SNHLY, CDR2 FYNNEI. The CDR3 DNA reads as TGTGCCAGCAGCCTTTCGCGGGTCCCGTCCTACAATGAGCAGTTCTTC. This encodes CASSLSRVPSYNEQFF.

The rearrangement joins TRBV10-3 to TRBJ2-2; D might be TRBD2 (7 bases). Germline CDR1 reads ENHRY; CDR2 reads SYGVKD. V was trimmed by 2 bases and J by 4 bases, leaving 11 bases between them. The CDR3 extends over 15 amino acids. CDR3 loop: CAISERGAPTGELFF. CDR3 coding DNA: TGTGCCATCAGTGAGCGGGGGGCGCCCACCGGGGAGCTGTTTTTT.

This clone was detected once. The CDR3 DNA is TGTGCCAGCAGCTTGTGGTCTAGTAACGAGCAGTACTTC. Its protein product is CASSLWSSNEQYF. The chain links TRBV5-6 to TRBJ2-7; D remains unclear. The V and J ends lost 1 base and 5 bases respectively, with 10 bases between them. Germline assignment: CDR1 SGHDT and CDR2 YYEEEE. The CDR3 sequence is 13 residues long.

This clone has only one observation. In nucleotides, the CDR3 is TGTGCCAGAGCGACAGGGGGCGACCGAAATCAGCCCCAGCATTTT. Translated: CARATGGDRNQPQHF. The chain recombines TRBV27 with TRBJ1-5, with TRBD1 matching 10 bases. The CDR3 has 15 residues. CDR1 MNHEY and CDR2 SMNVEV come from the germline V gene (reference sequence). V shed 9 bases and J 4 bases; nucleotides not matched to a gene: 9.

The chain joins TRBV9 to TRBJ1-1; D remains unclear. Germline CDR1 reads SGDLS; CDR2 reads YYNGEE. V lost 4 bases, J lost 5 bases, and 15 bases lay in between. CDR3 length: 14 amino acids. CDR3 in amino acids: CASSPQGRPTEAFF. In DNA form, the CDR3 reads TGTGCCAGCAGCCCACAAGGACGTCCAACTGAAGCTTTCTTT.

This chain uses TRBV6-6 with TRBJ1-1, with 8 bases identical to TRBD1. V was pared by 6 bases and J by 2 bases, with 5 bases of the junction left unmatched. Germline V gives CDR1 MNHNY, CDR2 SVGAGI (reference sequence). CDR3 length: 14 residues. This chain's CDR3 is CASRRTGTNTEAFF. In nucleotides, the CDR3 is TGTGCCAGCAGAAGGACAGGGACCAACACTGAAGCTTTCTTT.